A selection of T cell receptor beta chains follows, all from one sample in a study of CD8+CD57+ T cells in acquired aplastic anemia. TCRdb passed the reads through MiXCR, listing each CDR3 protein once. The table has around 200,000 distinct CDR3 sequences, around 50% seen once; the top ten hold approximately 12%. Input material: sorted CD4+, CD8+, or CD8+CD57+ T cells (not recorded which) from PBMCs. The receptors shown here come from a human donor with aplastic anemia. Both conserved end residues are part of each CDR3. D genes are given only for firm matches. The listing skips clone size in some rows; elsewhere it reads once, few, many or a size class.

clone_size j_call v_call d_call cdr3_aa cdr3_nt
many TRBJ2-4 TRBV2 - CASSQIAKNIQYF TGTGCCAGCAGTCAGATAGCCAAAAACATTCAGTACTTC
many TRBJ2-5 TRBV5-4 - CASSGTRVRETQYF TGTGCCAGCAGCGGGACTCGGGTGAGGGAGACCCAGTACTTC
few TRBJ2-3 TRBV11-3 - CASSLDWGPTDTQYF TGTGCCAGCAGCTTAGATTGGGGGCCCACAGATACGCAGTATTTT
many TRBJ1-6 TRBV6-1 - CASRQPQGEDSPLHF TGTGCCAGCAGGCAACCACAGGGTGAGGACTCACCCCTCCACTTT
many TRBJ2-3 TRBV7-9 - CASSLETDTQYF TGTGCCAGCAGCTTAGAGACAGATACGCAGTATTTT
- TRBJ2-3 TRBV2 - CASSGPFTDTQYF TGTGCCAGCAGTGGTCCGTTCACAGATACGCAGTATTTT
- TRBJ1-2 TRBV20-1 - CSASEAYGYTF TGCAGTGCTAGCGAAGCCTATGGCTACACCTTC
once TRBJ1-6 TRBV12-3/TRBV12-4 - CASSLSTARSYNSPLHF TGTGCCAGCAGTTTATCCACTGCTCGCTCCTATAATTCACCCCTCCACTTT
- TRBJ2-7 TRBV5-1 TRBD1 CASSLRDRVYEQYF TGCGCCAGCAGCCTGCGGGACAGGGTCTACGAGCAGTACTTC
many TRBJ2-2 TRBV2 - CASRGTSANTGELFF TGTGCCAGCAGGGGGACGTCCGCGAACACCGGGGAGCTGTTTTTT
- TRBJ2-7 TRBV15 - CATSESRGRDEQYF TGTGCCACCAGCGAGTCTCGAGGGCGGGACGAGCAGTACTTC
- TRBJ2-7 TRBV10-3 - CAISESGQGNEQYF TGTGCCATCAGTGAGTCGGGCCAGGGGAACGAGCAGTACTTC
many TRBJ2-3 TRBV24-1 TRBD1 CATSDWGTGADTQYF TGTGCCACCAGTGATTGGGGCACAGGGGCAGATACGCAGTATTTT
- TRBJ2-7 TRBV11-2 TRBD2 CASSTQLGLAGPLRNEQYF TGTGCCAGCAGCACCCAATTAGGACTAGCGGGACCACTCCGGAACGAGCAGTACTTC
- TRBJ1-2 TRBV20-1 TRBD1 CSAVDRVRYGYTF TGCAGTGCAGTCGACAGGGTTAGGTATGGCTACACCTTC
many TRBJ1-6 TRBV3-1 TRBD1 CASSRQTGVNSPLHF TGTGCCAGCAGCCGACAGACAGGGGTGAATTCACCCCTCCACTTT
once TRBJ2-3 TRBV19 - CASSTRGRAGDTQYF TGTGCCAGTAGTACCCGGGGCAGGGCAGGAGATACGCAGTATTTT
- TRBJ2-7 TRBV9 - CASSAGPSYEQYF TGTGCCAGCAGCGCGGGACCATCCTACGAGCAGTACTTC